Described below is a single T cell receptor (beta chain) sequence and its context. Its antigen is as yet unknown. Libraries were prepared by immunoSEQ multiplex PCR; TCRdb keeps only in-frame clonotypes and omits some of them. The table records roughly 20,000 clones, roughly 90% of them present only once. This entry belongs to a study of PD-1 blockade in classical Hodgkin lymphoma. Notes on the study in general: A reduction in baseline TCR diversity was reportedly seen in newly diagnosed patients relative to healthy donors. Undefined causes, possibly disease activity or prior therapy, underlie the repertoire differences.

Regarding time point: newly diagnosed, previously untreated cHL patient sample. Purification of CD4+ T cells from thawed PBMCs was achieved by magnetic negative selection. PBMCs from untreated, newly diagnosed classical Hodgkin lymphoma were comparison samples. The clonotype comes from a human donor with classical Hodgkin lymphoma. The sequenced sample was CD4+ T cells from blood.

The CDR3 is CASSGQRTGGADYGYTF. DNA of the CDR3: TGTGCCAGCAGCGGGCAGAGGACAGGGGGCGCAGACTATGGCTACACCTTC. This chain links TRBV9 with TRBJ1-2, with 11 bases lining up with TRBD1. This CDR3 is 17 amino acids long. Germline V gene lookup returns CDR1 SGDLS and CDR2 YYNGEE. J lost 3 bases, V lost 3 bases, and 10 bases had no gene match.